The 29 T cell receptor beta chains given below trace back to one sample, sequenced in a study of blood T cell repertoires in COVID-19. The protocol was immunoSEQ multiplex PCR, while the TCRdb copy is restricted to in-frame clones and leaves out a portion. The sample consists of 35,000 to 40,000 clones, approximately 88% of them appearing once. Sequencing input: peripheral blood. The receptor set was obtained from a human donor in a cohort sampled during active COVID-19.

The chain couples TRBV20-1 to TRBJ2-7; TRBD1 aligns across 7 bases. This CDR3 is built from 13 residues. Germline CDR1 reads DFQATT; CDR2 reads SNEGSKA (reference sequence). V lost 3 bases and J lost 4; bases outside the gene matches: 6. CDR3 loop: CSASPQGDYEQYF. In nucleotides, the CDR3 is TGCAGTGCTAGTCCGCAGGGGGATTACGAGCAGTACTTC.

The J gene is TRBJ2-7, the V gene TRBV7-2; D may be TRBD2 (6 bases). The CDR3 spans 13 residues. V was cut by 0 bases and J by 4 bases, with 7 bases left in between. From germline, CDR1 is SGHTA and CDR2 FQGNSA. The CDR3 here is CASSLAGLYEQYF. The DNA for the CDR3 is TGTGCCAGCAGCTTAGCGGGACTGTACGAGCAGTACTTC. Looking up the rest from reference TRBV7-2 and TRBJ2-7 gives the full variable domain: GAGVSQSPSNKVTEKGKDVELRCDPISGHTALYWYRQSLGQGLEFLIYFQGNSAPDKSGLPSDRFSAERTGGSVSTLTIQRTQQEDSAVYLCASSLAGLYEQYFGPGTRLTVT.

In its sample, this clone was seen once. V is TRBV6-6 and J is TRBJ2-7; the match to TRBD1 covers 8 bases. CDR1 is MNHNY and CDR2 is SVGAGI in the germline V gene (reference sequence). CDR3 size: 15 residues. The ends lost 7 bases at V and 1 base at J; junction bases unmatched: 9. DNA of the CDR3: TGTGCCAGCACGGGCCGGGACAGGTATTCCTACGAGCAGTACTTC. Its protein product is CASTGRDRYSYEQYF.

This clone occurred a few times. The chain employs TRBV4-3 and TRBJ2-3, with a weak D call TRBD2 (5 bases). Germline assignment: CDR1 LGHNA and CDR2 YSLEER. V lost 0 bases and J 0 bases, leaving 13 bases between the germline ends. The CDR3 totals 17 residues. The CDR3 sequence is CASSQDLSGLSTDTQYF. The CDR3 nucleotides read TGCGCCAGCAGCCAAGATCTGAGCGGCCTTAGCACAGATACGCAGTATTTT.

The chain joins TRBV5-6 to TRBJ2-7; D possibly corresponds to TRBD1 (6 bases). CDR1 SGHDT and CDR2 YYEEEE come from the germline V gene. The CDR3 has 16 amino acids. V was shortened by 4 bases and J by 3 bases, with 20 bases between the two germline ends. The CDR3 protein is CASSPGPDRNLYEQYF. The CDR3 region has the DNA TGTGCCAGCAGCCCCGGACCGGACAGAAACCTCTACGAGCAGTACTTC.

The rearrangement joins TRBV6-2 or TRBV6-3 to TRBJ2-1; D possibly corresponds to TRBD1 (6 bases). The germline V gene has CDR1 MNHEY and CDR2 SVGEGT. This CDR3 contains 13 residues. V lost 5 bases and J 3 bases, leaving 8 bases between the germline ends. CDR3 loop: CASSADSYNEQFF. The CDR3 DNA reads TGTGCCAGCAGTGCGGACAGCTACAATGAGCAGTTCTTC.

This sequence joins TRBV9 and TRBJ1-2, with D maybe TRBD1 (5 bases). The CDR3 is 15 amino acids. The ends were cut back, 0 bases at V and 4 bases at J, with 13 bases in the middle. Germline V CDR1 and CDR2: SGDLS, YYNGEE. The CDR3 sequence is CASSVDHGGSYGYTF. DNA for the CDR3: TGTGCCAGCAGCGTAGATCACGGGGGAAGCTATGGCTACACCTTC. The full variable domain, in which reference TRBV9 and TRBJ1-2 provide the parts outside the CDR3, is DSGVTQTPKHLITATGQRVTLRCSPRSGDLSVYWYQQSLDQGLQFLIQYYNGEERAKGNILERFSAQQFPDLHSELNLSSLELGDSALYFCASSVDHGGSYGYTFGSGTRLTVV.

This clone was recorded only once. The rearrangement joins TRBV3-1 (or the pseudogene TRBV3-2) to TRBJ1-1; possibly TRBD1 for D (5 bases). The CDR3 has 15 amino acids. Per the germline V gene, CDR1 is LGHDT and CDR2 is YNNKEL (reference sequence). V lost 0 bases and J 7 bases, leaving 15 bases between the germline ends. The CDR3 DNA reads TGTGCCAGCAGCCAAGATCGTCTGGGGGGTCTTGAAGCTTTCTTT. As protein: CASSQDRLGGLEAFF.

V and J are TRBV12-3 or TRBV12-4 and TRBJ1-3; 7 bases align to TRBD1. This CDR3 is built from 13 residues. V shed 6 bases and J 7 bases; nucleotides not matched to a gene: 6. The CDR3: CASRQGMGNTIYF. The CDR3 DNA is TGTGCCAGCAGACAGGGGATGGGGAACACCATATATTTT.

This chain uses TRBV5-4 with TRBJ2-7; 9 bases map to TRBD2. The CDR3 extends over 15 amino acids. Trimming at V came to 4 bases and at J to 3 bases, leaving 8 bases not matched to a gene. CDR1 SGHNT and CDR2 YYREEE come from the germline V gene (reference sequence). CDR3 residues: CASSANSGGNYEQYF. CDR3 DNA: TGTGCCAGCAGCGCCAATAGCGGGGGAAACTACGAGCAGTACTTC.

Turning to this clone: In the same sample, other DNA sequences code for this CDR3. The rearrangement uses TRBV10-2 and TRBJ1-5; D not resolved. The CDR3 is 14 residues long. With 2 bases removed from V and 4 bases from J, the gap between germline ends came to 9 bases. Germline lookup yields CDR1 WSHSY and CDR2 SAAADI. This chain's CDR3 is CASSESGVNQPQHF. As DNA, the CDR3 is TGCGCCAGCAGTGAGAGCGGGGTTAATCAGCCCCAGCATTTT.

The chain joins TRBV28 to TRBJ2-3; 9 bases align to TRBD1. The ends lost 3 bases at V and 8 bases at J; junction bases unmatched: 9. The CDR3 is 15 residues long. Per the germline V gene, CDR1 is MDHEN and CDR2 is SYDVKM. The CDR3 loop is CASSFLNRGLGTQYF. Written as DNA, the CDR3 is TGTGCCAGCAGTTTCCTTAACAGGGGGCTGGGTACGCAGTATTTT. The whole variable domain, remainder taken from reference TRBV28 and TRBJ2-3, is DVKVTQSSRYLVKRTGEKVFLECVQDMDHENMFWYRQDPGLGLRLIYFSYDVKMKEKGDIPEGYSVSREKKERFSLILESASTNQTSMYLCASSFLNRGLGTQYFGPGTRLTVL.

The rearrangement uses TRBV4-1 and TRBJ2-5; TRBD2 matches at 15 bases. Trimming at V came to 5 bases and at J to 5 bases, leaving 6 bases not matched to a gene. The CDR3 has 16 residues. Germline V CDR1 and CDR2: MGHRA, YSYEKL. Here the CDR3 reads CASSTGLAGGWETQYF. The CDR3 DNA reads TGCGCCAGCAGCACTGGACTAGCGGGGGGGTGGGAGACCCAGTACTTC.

The CDR3 reads CASSLAGQGSYEQYF. For the CDR3, the DNA is TGTGCCAGCAGCTTAGCGGGGCAGGGTTCCTACGAGCAGTACTTC. V is TRBV7-2 and J is TRBJ2-7, with D possibly TRBD1 on 5 matching bases. V was pared by 0 bases and J by 1 base, with 10 bases between. Germline-derived CDR1 and CDR2 are SGHTA and FQGNSA. CDR3 length: 15 amino acids.

This chain joins TRBV7-8 and TRBJ2-2, with 7 bases aligning to TRBD1. The germline V gene encodes CDR1 SGHVS and CDR2 FQNEAQ. The CDR3 covers 16 residues. Trimming took 6 bases from V and 1 from J; bases not matched to a gene: 8. The CDR3, as DNA: TGTGCCAGCAGTGGGACAGCGAGCAGGAACACCGGGGAGCTGTTTTTT. Encoded protein: CASSGTASRNTGELFF.

The genes are TRBV13 and TRBJ2-7; a weak D match, TRBD1 (5 bases). The ends were cut back, 6 bases at V and 6 bases at J, with 24 bases in the middle. The length of the CDR3 is 16 residues. The V gene's germline CDR1 is PRHDT and CDR2 FYEKMQ (reference sequence). CDR3: CASSHIRGGVIGEQYF. CDR3 sequence (DNA): TGTGCCAGCAGTCATATAAGGGGTGGGGTTATCGGCGAGCAGTACTTC.

Here the CDR3 DNA reads TGTGCCACCAGCAGAGATCCTTGGACAGTGACCGGGGATCAGCCCCAGCATTTT. Translated: CATSRDPWTVTGDQPQHF. The chain employs TRBV15 and TRBJ1-5, with D possibly TRBD1 on 6 matching bases. The germline V gene has CDR1 LNHNV and CDR2 YYDKDF (reference sequence). The CDR3 extends over 18 amino acids. Trimming stripped 0 bases from V and 5 bases from J, with 20 bases between.

The chain is built from TRBV5-1 and TRBJ1-2; TRBD1 is a possible D gene (6 bases). Germline loops: CDR1 SGHRS, CDR2 YFSETQ. With 3 bases removed from V and 4 bases from J, the gap between germline ends came to 13 bases. The CDR3 is 14 amino acids. CDR3: CASSSLGQSYGYTF. In DNA, the CDR3 is TGCGCCAGCAGCTCCTTAGGACAGAGCTATGGCTACACCTTC.

This chain links TRBV9 with TRBJ2-1, with TRBD1 matching over 8 bases. The length of the CDR3 is 16 residues. The V and J ends lost 3 bases and 4 bases, in that order; junction bases with no gene match: 9. Germline values: CDR1 SGDLS, CDR2 YYNGEE. CDR3: CASSAQARTGYNEQFF. The CDR3 DNA reads as TGTGCCAGCAGCGCCCAGGCGAGGACAGGGTACAATGAGCAGTTCTTC. Full variable domain (missing parts from reference TRBV9 and TRBJ2-1): DSGVTQTPKHLITATGQRVTLRCSPRSGDLSVYWYQQSLDQGLQFLIQYYNGEERAKGNILERFSAQQFPDLHSELNLSSLELGDSALYFCASSAQARTGYNEQFFGPGTRLTVL.

This clone showed up just a few times. This chain links TRBV5-4 with TRBJ1-1, with a possible D match to TRBD1 (5 bases). CDR1 is SGHNT and CDR2 is YYREEE in the germline V gene (reference sequence). Trimming took 0 bases from V and 6 from J, leaving 9 bases between them. There are 13 residues in the CDR3. CDR3 nucleotides: TGTGCCAGCAGCTTGGTAGAAGGGGCTGAAGCTTTCTTT. Encoded protein: CASSLVEGAEAFF. The full variable domain, its missing parts supplied by reference TRBV5-4 and TRBJ1-1, is ETGVTQSPTHLIKTRGQQVTLRCSSQSGHNTVSWYQQALGQGPQFIFQYYREEENGRGNFPPRFSGLQFPNYSSELNVNALELDDSALYLCASSLVEGAEAFFGQGTRLTVV.

The CDR3 coding sequence is TGTGCCTGGAGGCCGGGTTTAAGGGGTTCACCCCTCCACTTT. Translating gives CAWRPGLRGSPLHF. The V gene is TRBV30, the J gene TRBJ1-6; maybe TRBD1 (5 bases). With 3 bases removed from V and 9 bases from J, the gap between germline ends came to 15 bases. The germline CDR1 and CDR2 sequences are GTSNPN and SVGIG (reference sequence). This CDR3 contains 14 residues.

This clone was detected once. The CDR3 here is CASSYGDRRDGGEKLFF. CDR3 DNA: TGTGCCAGCAGCTATGGGGACCGTAGGGATGGGGGGGAAAAACTGTTTTTT. The J gene is TRBJ1-4, the V gene TRBV9, with a weak D call TRBD1 (5 bases). V lost 4 bases and J 8 bases, leaving 24 bases between the germline ends. Germline lookup yields CDR1 SGDLS and CDR2 YYNGEE. The CDR3 has 17 residues.

The chain is built from TRBV6-5 and TRBJ2-7; D is undetermined. Germline V CDR1 and CDR2: MNHEY, SVGAGI. The CDR3 contains 13 residues. Trimming took 5 bases from V and 0 from J, leaving 8 bases between them. In DNA, the CDR3 is TGTGCCAGCAGTCGAGAGAGCTCCTACGAGCAGTACTTC. Translation gives CASSRESSYEQYF.

The CDR3: CAIKGPSYNEQFF. The CDR3 DNA follows: TGTGCCATCAAGGGGCCCTCCTACAATGAGCAGTTCTTC. The chain joins TRBV10-3 to TRBJ2-1; D is possibly TRBD1 (5 bases). V lost 7 bases to trimming and J lost 0 bases, with 7 bases between them. The CDR3 extends over 13 amino acids. Germline CDR1 is ENHRY and CDR2 is SYGVKD.

The chain carries TRBV30 and TRBJ2-7, with D possibly TRBD2 on 5 matching bases. Trimming left V 8 bases short and J 0 bases short, with 14 bases between. Germline V gene sequence: CDR1 GTSNPN, CDR2 SVGIG (reference sequence). The CDR3 sequence is 13 residues long. The CDR3 reads CAQASRDSYEQYF. In DNA, the CDR3 is TGTGCCCAAGCTAGCCGGGACTCCTACGAGCAGTACTTC.

The DNA of the CDR3 is TGTGCCAGCAGCCCAGGGGGCTATGGCTACACCTTC. This codes for CASSPGGYGYTF. The chain employs TRBV6-5 and TRBJ1-2, with 7 bases matching TRBD1. V was clipped by 6 bases and J by 4 bases; unmatched bases: 2. The CDR3 is made up of 12 amino acids. Germline V CDR1 and CDR2: MNHEY, SVGAGI.

This chain uses TRBV24-1 with TRBJ2-1; TRBD1 aligns across 7 bases. Germline CDR1 and CDR2: KGHDR and SFDVKD. After removal of 12 bases from V and 3 bases from J, the junction contained 7 bases not matched to a gene. The CDR3 consists of 13 residues. Written as DNA, the CDR3 is TGTGCCTCAGCCGGGACAGACTACAATGAGCAGTTCTTC. Its translation: CASAGTDYNEQFF.

CDR3 in DNA: TGTGCCAGTAGTATAAATACAGGGGGCAACTATGGCTACACCTTC. Translating it yields CASSINTGGNYGYTF. This rearrangement joins TRBV19 to TRBJ1-2; TRBD1 matches at 9 bases. V lost 2 bases and J lost 2; bases outside the gene matches: 3. The CDR3 totals 15 residues. Germline loops: CDR1 LNHDA, CDR2 SQIVND (reference sequence).

The rearrangement uses TRBV7-2 and TRBJ1-1; possibly TRBD1 for D (5 bases). With 1 base removed from V and 1 base from J, the gap between germline ends came to 7 bases. CDR3 size: 14 residues. Germline V gives CDR1 SGHTA, CDR2 FQGNSA. The CDR3 protein is CASSLGGGNTEAFF. The CDR3 region has the DNA TGTGCCAGCAGCTTAGGCGGGGGGAACACTGAAGCTTTCTTT.